The clone carrying this T cell receptor (beta chain) was counted between two and nine times. Its antigen remains unknown. This record belongs to a study of T cell repertoires in cytomegalovirus infection. On the study more broadly: As its CMV epitopes, the study selected recently identified HLA-C-restricted and well-studied HLA-B-restricted targets. Shared public TCR beta signatures pointed to both CMV infection and a matching HLA type.

TCRdb fed the reads into MiXCR, producing one record per CDR3 protein. The table includes approximately 70,000 distinct CDR3 sequences, roughly 22% detected once. General observations from the study: Using cumulative public TCR beta family frequency, the authors identified those who carried CMV together with the relevant HLA.

The source of this sequence is a human donor in good health (CMV status not recorded). Some clones in this sample may be carry-over from other donors' samples. The source was CD8+ T cells from cultured PBMCs, collected from culture after CMV antigen stimulation.

The CDR3: CASSPPTGGPRYEQFF. The CDR3 coding sequence is TGTGCCAGCAGCCCCCCTACCGGGGGGCCTCGGTATGAGCAGTTCTTC. The chain employs TRBV9 and TRBJ2-1; D perhaps matches TRBD2 (7 bases). CDR1 and CDR2 from the germline V gene are SGDLS and YYNGEE. V lost 4 bases and J 8 bases, leaving 22 bases between the germline ends. The CDR3 has 16 residues. Full variable domain (outside the CDR3, taken from reference TRBV9 and TRBJ2-1): DSGVTQTPKHLITATGQRVTLRCSPRSGDLSVYWYQQSLDQGLQFLIQYYNGEERAKGNILERFSAQQFPDLHSELNLSSLELGDSALYFCASSPPTGGPRYEQFFGPGTRLTVL.